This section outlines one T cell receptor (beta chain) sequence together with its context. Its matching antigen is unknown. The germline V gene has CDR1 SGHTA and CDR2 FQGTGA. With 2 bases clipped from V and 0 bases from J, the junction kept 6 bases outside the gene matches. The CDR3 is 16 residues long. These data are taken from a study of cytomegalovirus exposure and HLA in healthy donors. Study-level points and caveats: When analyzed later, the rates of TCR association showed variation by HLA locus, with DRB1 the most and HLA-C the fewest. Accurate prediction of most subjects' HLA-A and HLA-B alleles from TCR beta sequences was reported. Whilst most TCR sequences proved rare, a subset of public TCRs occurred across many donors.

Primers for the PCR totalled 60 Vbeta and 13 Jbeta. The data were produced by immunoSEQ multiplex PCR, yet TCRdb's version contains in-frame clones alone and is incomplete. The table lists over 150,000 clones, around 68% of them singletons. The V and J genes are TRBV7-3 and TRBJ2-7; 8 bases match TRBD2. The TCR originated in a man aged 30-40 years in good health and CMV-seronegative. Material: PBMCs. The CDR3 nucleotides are TGTGCCAGCAGCTTAGGGGCGGGGGGCACCTCCTACGAGCAGTACTTC. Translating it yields CASSLGAGGTSYEQYF.